The 9 T cell receptor beta chains in this list originate from one sample, sequenced in a study of shared clonotypes between healthy human individuals. Naive CD8 cells, CD45RO-negative and positively selected for CCR7, excluded terminally differentiated effector memory CD45RA+ cells. Profiling relied on immunoSEQ multiplex PCR, and the TCRdb table lists in-frame clones only, not all of them. The sample contains fewer than 800,000 clones, under 95% of which appear only once. The sample comprised naive CD8+ T cells sorted from blood. Receptors originate from a man aged 25-45 years in good health.

This chain links TRBV19 with TRBJ1-5; D is unresolved. Trimming stripped 2 bases from V and 0 bases from J, with 14 bases between. Germline V gene data show CDR1 as LNHDA and CDR2 as SQIVND (reference sequence). The CDR3 covers 17 residues. In nucleotides, the CDR3 is TGTGCCAGTAGTATACTCCCGACGGGATATAGCAATCAGCCCCAGCATTTT. The encoded protein is CASSILPTGYSNQPQHF.

The chain employs TRBV7-3 and TRBJ2-2; perhaps TRBD1 as D (5 bases). The CDR3 runs to 12 residues. Germline CDR1 is SGHTA and CDR2 is FQGTGA. Trimming left V 6 bases short and J 10 bases short, with 12 bases between. The DNA of the CDR3 is TGTGCCAGCAGTCACCAGGGTGAGGAGCTGTTTTTT. This codes for CASSHQGEELFF.

Points on this clone: Other DNA sequences in the sample encode the same CDR3. The chain carries TRBV28 and TRBJ2-7, with 7 bases lining up with TRBD1. The CDR3 runs to 13 residues. Germline CDR1 MDHEN, CDR2 SYDVKM. The trim removed 5 bases at V and 3 bases at J, leaving 4 bases unmatched. The CDR3 sequence: CASSPTGSYEQYF. DNA of the CDR3: TGTGCCAGCAGTCCGACAGGGAGCTACGAGCAGTACTTC.

This chain uses TRBV18 with TRBJ2-6; D is perhaps TRBD1 (6 bases). Germline CDR1 and CDR2: KGHSH and LQKENI. The CDR3 length is 19 residues. Trimming removed 4 bases from V and 3 bases from J, with 22 bases in between. The CDR3: CASSRSTGLGGCGANVLTF. The CDR3, as DNA: TGTGCCAGCTCACGGTCCACAGGGCTGGGCGGGTGTGGGGCCAACGTCCTGACTTTC.

This rearrangement joins TRBV5-4 to TRBJ1-1; D may be TRBD1 (5 bases). The CDR3 has 14 residues. CDR1 is SGHNT, CDR2 YYREEE, per germline (reference sequence). V was cut by 4 bases and J by 0 bases, with 10 bases left in between. The CDR3 region has the DNA TGTGCCAGCAGCGGGGGACCGATGAACACTGAAGCTTTCTTT. Its protein is CASSGGPMNTEAFF.

The chain combines TRBV11-2 with TRBJ1-4; D unresolved. Germline assignment: CDR1 SGHAT and CDR2 FQNNGV. There are 14 residues in the CDR3. The V and J ends lost 5 bases and 3 bases respectively, with 10 bases between them. The CDR3 is CASSPWTSNEKLFF. CDR3 coding DNA: TGTGCCAGCAGCCCCTGGACTTCTAATGAAAAACTGTTTTTT.

The genes are TRBV9 and TRBJ1-4; tentatively, D is TRBD1 (5 bases). The CDR3 contains 15 residues. Looked up from germline, CDR1 is SGDLS and CDR2 is YYNGEE. Trimming cost V 3 bases and J 4 bases, with 13 bases left between them. The DNA of the CDR3 is TGTGCCAGCAGCGCCTGGGACTCCCGTAATGAAAAACTGTTTTTT. Amino acids: CASSAWDSRNEKLFF.

The V and J genes are TRBV18 and TRBJ2-7; 8 bases map to TRBD1. Looked up from germline, CDR1 is KGHSH and CDR2 is LQKENI. The CDR3 is 19 amino acids. With 3 bases clipped from V and 0 bases from J, the junction kept 16 bases outside the gene matches. The CDR3 nucleotides are TGTGCCAGCTCACCCCAGGGGGCCTCGACACTAGAGCCCTCCTACGAGCAGTACTTC. Amino acids: CASSPQGASTLEPSYEQYF.

This sequence joins TRBV5-6 and TRBJ2-3, with 11 positions matching TRBD2. CDR1 and CDR2 from the germline V gene are SGHDT and YYEEEE. The CDR3 contains 16 residues. Trimming at V came to 4 bases and at J to 8 bases, leaving 12 bases not matched to a gene. In DNA, the CDR3 is TGTGCCAGCAGCCCAGGGACTAGCGGAGCTTCAAGTACGCAGTATTTT. Its protein product is CASSPGTSGASSTQYF.